This T cell receptor (beta chain) was retrieved from a study of blood T cell repertoires in COVID-19. Study-wide context: Material from acute and convalescent COVID-19 was sourced from the United States, Italy and Spain. Sources were T cells, B-cell-depleted T cells, or PBMCs; the material itself was cDNA or gDNA.

As processed by the authors: Reference gene primer amplification gave estimated nucleated cell counts. The table came from immunoSEQ multiplex PCR; TCRdb's copy has only in-frame clones and leaves some out. V and J calls and clone size come straight from that table; D and trimming were deduced from the DNA. This table holds 250,000 to 300,000 clones, under 90% found once. Germline CDR1 is SNHLY and CDR2 is FYNNEI. There are 15 residues in the CDR3. V lost 4 bases and J 0 bases, leaving 10 bases between the germline ends. This TCR came from a woman in her 40s who had recovered from COVID-19. The gene calls are TRBV2 and TRBJ1-3, with a possible D match to TRBD1 (5 bases). Material for sequencing was peripheral blood. CDR3 bases: TGTGCCAGCAGTGTAAGCGGGGGCTCTGGAAACACCATATATTTT. Its protein product is CASSVSGGSGNTIYF. The whole variable domain, remainder taken from reference TRBV2 and TRBJ1-3, is EPEVTQTPSHQVTQMGQEVILRCVPISNHLYFYWYRQILGQKVEFLVSFYNNEISEKSEIFDDQFSVERPDGSNFTLKIRSTKLEDSAMYFCASSVSGGSGNTIYFGEGSWLTVV.